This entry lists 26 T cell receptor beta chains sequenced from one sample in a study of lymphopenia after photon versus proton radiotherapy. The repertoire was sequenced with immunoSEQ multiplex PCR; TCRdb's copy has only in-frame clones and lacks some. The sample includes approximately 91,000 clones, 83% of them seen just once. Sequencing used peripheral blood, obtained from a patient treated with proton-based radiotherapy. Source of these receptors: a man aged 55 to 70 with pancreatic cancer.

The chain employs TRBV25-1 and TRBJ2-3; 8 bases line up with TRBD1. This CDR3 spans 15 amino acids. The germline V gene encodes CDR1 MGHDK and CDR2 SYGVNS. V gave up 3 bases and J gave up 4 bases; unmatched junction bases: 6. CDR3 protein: CASSDSWTGPDTQYF. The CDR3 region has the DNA TGTGCCAGCAGTGATTCGTGGACAGGGCCAGATACGCAGTATTTT. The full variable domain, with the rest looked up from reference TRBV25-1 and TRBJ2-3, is EADIYQTPRYLVIGTGKKITLECSQTMGHDKMYWYQQDPGMELHLIHYSYGVNSTEKGDLSSESTVSRIRTEHFPLTLESARPSHTSQYLCASSDSWTGPDTQYFGPGTRLTVL.

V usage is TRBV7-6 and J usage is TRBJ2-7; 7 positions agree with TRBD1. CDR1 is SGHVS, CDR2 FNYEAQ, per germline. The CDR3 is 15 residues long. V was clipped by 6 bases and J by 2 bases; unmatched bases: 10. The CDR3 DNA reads TGTGCCAGCAGTTATAACAGGGGAAGCACCTACGAGCAGTACTTC. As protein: CASSYNRGSTYEQYF.

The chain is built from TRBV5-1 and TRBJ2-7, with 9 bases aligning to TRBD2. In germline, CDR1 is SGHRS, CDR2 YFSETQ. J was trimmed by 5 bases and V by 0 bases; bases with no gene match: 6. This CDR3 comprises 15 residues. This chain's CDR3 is CASSLVAGALHEQYF. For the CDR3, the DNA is TGCGCCAGCAGCTTGGTAGCGGGGGCGCTCCACGAGCAGTACTTC.

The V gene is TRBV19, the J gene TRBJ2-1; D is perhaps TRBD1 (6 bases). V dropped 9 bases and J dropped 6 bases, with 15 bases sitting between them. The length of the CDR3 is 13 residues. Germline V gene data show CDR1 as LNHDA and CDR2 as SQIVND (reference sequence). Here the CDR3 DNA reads TGTGCCAGCCGTCCGACAGGAATCAATGAGCAGTTCTTC. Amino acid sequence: CASRPTGINEQFF.

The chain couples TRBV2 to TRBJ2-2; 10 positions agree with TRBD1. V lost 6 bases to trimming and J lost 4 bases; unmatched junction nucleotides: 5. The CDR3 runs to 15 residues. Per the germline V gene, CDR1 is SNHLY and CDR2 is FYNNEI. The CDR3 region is CASRTGQGFTGELFF. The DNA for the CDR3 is TGTGCCAGCAGGACGGGACAGGGGTTCACCGGGGAGCTGTTTTTT.

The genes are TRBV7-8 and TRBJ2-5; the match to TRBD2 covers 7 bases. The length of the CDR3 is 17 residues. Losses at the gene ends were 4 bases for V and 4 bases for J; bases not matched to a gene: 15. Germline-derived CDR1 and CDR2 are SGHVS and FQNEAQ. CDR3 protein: CASSSRTSLTSRETQYF. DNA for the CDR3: TGTGCCAGCAGCTCCCGGACTAGTTTGACTAGTCGAGAGACCCAGTACTTC.

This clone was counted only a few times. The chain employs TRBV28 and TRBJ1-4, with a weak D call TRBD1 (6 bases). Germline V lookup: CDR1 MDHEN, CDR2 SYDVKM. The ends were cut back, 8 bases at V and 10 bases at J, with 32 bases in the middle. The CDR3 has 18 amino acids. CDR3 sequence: CASGGGGWNRQADAKLFF. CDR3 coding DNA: TGTGCCAGCGGAGGTGGCGGGTGGAATCGACAGGCGGACGCAAAACTGTTTTTT.

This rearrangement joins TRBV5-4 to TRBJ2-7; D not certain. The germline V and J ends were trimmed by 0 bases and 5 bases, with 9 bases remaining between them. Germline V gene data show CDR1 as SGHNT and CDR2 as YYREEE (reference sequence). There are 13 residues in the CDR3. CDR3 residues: CASSLAKRNEQYF. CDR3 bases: TGTGCCAGCAGCTTGGCCAAGAGAAACGAGCAGTACTTC.

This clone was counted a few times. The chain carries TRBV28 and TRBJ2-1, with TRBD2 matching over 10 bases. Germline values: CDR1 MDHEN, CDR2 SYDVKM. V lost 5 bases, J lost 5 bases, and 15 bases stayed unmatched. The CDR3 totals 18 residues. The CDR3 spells CASSPSPPGTSVDNEQFF. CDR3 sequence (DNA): TGTGCCAGCAGTCCTTCACCTCCCGGGACTAGCGTAGACAATGAGCAGTTCTTC. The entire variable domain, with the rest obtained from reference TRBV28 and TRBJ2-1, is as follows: DVKVTQSSRYLVKRTGEKVFLECVQDMDHENMFWYRQDPGLGLRLIYFSYDVKMKEKGDIPEGYSVSREKKERFSLILESASTNQTSMYLCASSPSPPGTSVDNEQFFGPGTRLTVL.

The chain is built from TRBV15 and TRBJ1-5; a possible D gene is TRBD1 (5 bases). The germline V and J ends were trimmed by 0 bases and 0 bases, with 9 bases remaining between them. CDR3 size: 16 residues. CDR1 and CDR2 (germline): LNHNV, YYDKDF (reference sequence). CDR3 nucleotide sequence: TGTGCCACCAGCAGAGATCCTGGGGGTAGCAATCAGCCCCAGCATTTT. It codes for CATSRDPGGSNQPQHF.

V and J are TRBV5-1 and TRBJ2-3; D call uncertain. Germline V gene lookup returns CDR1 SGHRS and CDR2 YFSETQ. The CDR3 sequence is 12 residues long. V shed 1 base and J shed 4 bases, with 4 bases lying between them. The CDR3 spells CASSLLADTQYF. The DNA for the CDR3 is TGCGCCAGCAGCTTGCTCGCAGATACGCAGTATTTT.

CDR3: CASSPGQAKNIQYF. CDR3 bases: TGTGCCAGTAGTCCGGGACAGGCCAAAAACATTCAGTACTTC. The genes are TRBV19 and TRBJ2-4; 7 positions match TRBD1. The CDR3 sequence is 14 residues long. From germline, CDR1 is LNHDA and CDR2 SQIVND (reference sequence). Losses at the gene ends were 5 bases for V and 1 base for J; bases not matched to a gene: 2.

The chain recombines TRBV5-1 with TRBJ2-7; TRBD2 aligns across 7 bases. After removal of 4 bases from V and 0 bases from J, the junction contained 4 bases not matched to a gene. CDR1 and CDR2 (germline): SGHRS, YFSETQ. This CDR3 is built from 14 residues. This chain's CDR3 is CASSPGTTSYEQYF. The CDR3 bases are TGCGCCAGCAGCCCAGGGACTACCTCCTACGAGCAGTACTTC.

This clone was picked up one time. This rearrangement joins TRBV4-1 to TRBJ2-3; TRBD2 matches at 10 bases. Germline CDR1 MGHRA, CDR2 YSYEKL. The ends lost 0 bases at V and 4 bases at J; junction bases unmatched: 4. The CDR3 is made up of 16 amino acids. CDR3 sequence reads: CASSQEPSGSPDTQYF. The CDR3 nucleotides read TGCGCCAGCAGCCAAGAGCCTAGCGGGAGCCCAGATACGCAGTATTTT.

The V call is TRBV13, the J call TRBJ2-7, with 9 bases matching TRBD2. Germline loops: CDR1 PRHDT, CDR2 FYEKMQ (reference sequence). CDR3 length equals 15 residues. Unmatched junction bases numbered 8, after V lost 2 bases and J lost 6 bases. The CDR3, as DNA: TGTGCCAGCAGCTTATTACGGACTAGCGCTCTCGAGCAGTACTTC. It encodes CASSLLRTSALEQYF.

The CDR3 loop is CASSPNRDTGGYGYTF. The CDR3 bases are TGTGCCAGCTCCCCGAACCGGGACACGGGAGGCTATGGCTACACCTTC. This chain uses TRBV18 with TRBJ1-2, with D perhaps TRBD1 (6 bases). Germline V CDR1 and CDR2: KGHSH, LQKENI. This CDR3 contains 16 residues. The ends were cut back, 6 bases at V and 4 bases at J, with 21 bases in the middle.

CDR3 sequence: CASSLAGTGLYEQYF. DNA for the CDR3: TGTGCCAGCAGCTTGGCCGGGACAGGACTCTACGAGCAGTACTTC. This chain uses TRBV5-4 with TRBJ2-7, with 8 bases identical to TRBD1. V dropped 0 bases and J dropped 3; count of bases not matched to a gene: 5. The CDR3 extends over 15 amino acids. Per the germline V gene, CDR1 is SGHNT and CDR2 is YYREEE (reference sequence).

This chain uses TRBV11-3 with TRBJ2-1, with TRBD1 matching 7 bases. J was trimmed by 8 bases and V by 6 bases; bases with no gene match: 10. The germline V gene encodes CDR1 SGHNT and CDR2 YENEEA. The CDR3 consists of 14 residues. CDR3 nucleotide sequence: TGTGCCAGCAGTCCGGGACAGTCCCAGGATGAGCAGTTCTTC. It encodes CASSPGQSQDEQFF.

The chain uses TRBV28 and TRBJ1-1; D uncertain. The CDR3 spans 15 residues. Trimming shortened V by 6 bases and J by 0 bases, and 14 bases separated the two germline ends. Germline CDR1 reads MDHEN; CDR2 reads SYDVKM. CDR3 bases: TGTGCCAGCAGAACCTTTGACGTCCTGAACACTGAAGCTTTCTTT. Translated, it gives CASRTFDVLNTEAFF.

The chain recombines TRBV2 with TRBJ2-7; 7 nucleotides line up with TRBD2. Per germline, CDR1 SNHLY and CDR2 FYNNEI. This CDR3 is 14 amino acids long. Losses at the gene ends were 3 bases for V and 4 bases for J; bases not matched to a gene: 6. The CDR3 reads CASSDVGTIYEQYF. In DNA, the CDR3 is TGTGCCAGCAGTGATGTAGGGACTATTTACGAGCAGTACTTC.

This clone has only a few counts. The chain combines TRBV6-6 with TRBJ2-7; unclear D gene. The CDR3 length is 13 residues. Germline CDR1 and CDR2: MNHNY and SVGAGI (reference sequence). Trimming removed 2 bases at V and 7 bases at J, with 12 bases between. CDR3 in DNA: TGTGCCAGCAGTTACCTCGCTCCGAATGAGCAGTACTTC. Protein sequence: CASSYLAPNEQYF.

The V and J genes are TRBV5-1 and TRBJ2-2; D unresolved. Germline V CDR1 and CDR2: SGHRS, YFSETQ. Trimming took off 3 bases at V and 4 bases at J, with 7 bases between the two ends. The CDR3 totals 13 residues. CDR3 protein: CASSSTLTGELFF. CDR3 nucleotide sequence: TGCGCCAGCAGCTCTACTCTCACCGGGGAGCTGTTTTTT.

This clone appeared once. Here the CDR3 DNA reads TGTGCCAGCAGTTACTGGACCGAAAAACTGTTTTTT. Translating gives CASSYWTEKLFF. The genes are TRBV5-6 and TRBJ1-4; D is uncertain. The CDR3 totals 12 residues. V was shortened by 5 bases and J by 8 bases, with 10 bases between the two germline ends. The V gene's germline CDR1 is SGHDT and CDR2 YYEEEE.

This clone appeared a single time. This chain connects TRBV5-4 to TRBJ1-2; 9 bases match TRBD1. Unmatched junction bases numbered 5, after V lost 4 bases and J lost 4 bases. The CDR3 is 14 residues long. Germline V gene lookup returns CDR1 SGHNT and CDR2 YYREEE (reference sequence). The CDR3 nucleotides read TGTGCCAGCAGCCCGGACAGGGGAGGCTATGGCTACACCTTC. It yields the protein CASSPDRGGYGYTF.

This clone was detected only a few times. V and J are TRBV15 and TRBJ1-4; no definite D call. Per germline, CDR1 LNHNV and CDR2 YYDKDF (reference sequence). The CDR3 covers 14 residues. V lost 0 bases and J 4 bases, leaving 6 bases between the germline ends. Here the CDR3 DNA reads TGTGCCACCAGCAGAGATCGGTATAATGAAAAACTGTTTTTT. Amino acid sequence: CATSRDRYNEKLFF.

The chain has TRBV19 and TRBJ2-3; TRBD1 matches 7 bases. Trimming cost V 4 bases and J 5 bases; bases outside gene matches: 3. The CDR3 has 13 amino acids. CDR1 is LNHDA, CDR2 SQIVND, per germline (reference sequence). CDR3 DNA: TGTGCCAGTAGTAATAGGGGGCTAGATACGCAGTATTTT. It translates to CASSNRGLDTQYF.